This TCR beta chain was identified in a study of cytomegalovirus exposure and HLA in healthy donors. As for the study in general: About 85 million unique TCR sequences came from HLA-typed donors in an early release.

A note on this clone: Its antigen remains unknown.

Amplification used 60 Vbeta primers and 13 Jbeta primers. Produced via immunoSEQ multiplex PCR; TCRdb's table is partial and in-frame only. The table lists more than 50,000 clones, roughly 70% of them singletons, with about 37% in the top ten. The CDR3 covers 15 residues. CDR1 and CDR2 from the germline V gene are PRHDT and FYEKMQ (reference sequence). V was pared by 1 base and J by 0 bases, with 9 bases between. Study-level findings and limits: V- and J-gene trimming in TCR beta was tied to a missense DCLRE1C variant by an analysis performed later. Researchers had no immune exposure information except CMV serostatus available.

The genes are TRBV13 and TRBJ1-1; D perhaps matches TRBD1 (5 bases). The source material was PBMCs. The receptor was isolated from a man in his forties in good health and CMV-seropositive. CDR3 loop: CASSLEAGMNTEAFF. CDR3 DNA: TGTGCCAGCAGCTTAGAAGCAGGGATGAACACTGAAGCTTTCTTT.